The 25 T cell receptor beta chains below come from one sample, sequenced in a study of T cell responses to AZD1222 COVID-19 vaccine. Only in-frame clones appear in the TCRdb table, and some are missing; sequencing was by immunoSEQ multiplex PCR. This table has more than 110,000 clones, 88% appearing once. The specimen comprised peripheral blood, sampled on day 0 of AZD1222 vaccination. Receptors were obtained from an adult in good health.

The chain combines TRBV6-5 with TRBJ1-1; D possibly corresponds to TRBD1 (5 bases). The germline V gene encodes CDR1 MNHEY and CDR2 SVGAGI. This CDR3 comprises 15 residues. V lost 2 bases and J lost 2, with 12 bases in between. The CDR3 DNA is TGTGCCAGCAGTTACACCGTAGGGGTTAACACTGAAGCTTTCTTT. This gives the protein CASSYTVGVNTEAFF.

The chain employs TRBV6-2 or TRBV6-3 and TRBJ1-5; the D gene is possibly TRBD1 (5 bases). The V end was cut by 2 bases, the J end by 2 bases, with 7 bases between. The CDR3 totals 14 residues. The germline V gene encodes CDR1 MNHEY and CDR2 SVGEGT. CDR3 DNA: TGTGCCAGCAGTTACGTCAGGGGCAATCAGCCCCAGCATTTT. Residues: CASSYVRGNQPQHF.

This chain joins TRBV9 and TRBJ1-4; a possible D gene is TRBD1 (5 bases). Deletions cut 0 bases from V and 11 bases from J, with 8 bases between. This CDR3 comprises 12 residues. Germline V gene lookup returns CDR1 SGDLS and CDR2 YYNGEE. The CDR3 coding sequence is TGTGCCAGCAGCGTAGTTGGGGGGAAACTGTTTTTT. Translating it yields CASSVVGGKLFF.

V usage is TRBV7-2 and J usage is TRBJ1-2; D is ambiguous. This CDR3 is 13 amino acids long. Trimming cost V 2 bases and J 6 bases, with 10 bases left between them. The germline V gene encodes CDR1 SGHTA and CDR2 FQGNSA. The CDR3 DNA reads TGTGCCAGCAGCTTATGGGAGGTCGATGGCTACACCTTC. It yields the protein CASSLWEVDGYTF.

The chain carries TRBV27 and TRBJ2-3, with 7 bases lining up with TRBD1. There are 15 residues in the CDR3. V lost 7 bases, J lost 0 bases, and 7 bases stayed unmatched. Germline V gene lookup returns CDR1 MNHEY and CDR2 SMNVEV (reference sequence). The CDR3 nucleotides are TGTGCCAGCACCTCCGGGACAGCTAGCACAGATACGCAGTATTTT. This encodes CASTSGTASTDTQYF.

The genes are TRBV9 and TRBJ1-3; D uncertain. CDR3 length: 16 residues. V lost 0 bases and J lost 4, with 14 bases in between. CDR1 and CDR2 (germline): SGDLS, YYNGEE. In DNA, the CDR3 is TGTGCCAGCAGCGTAGATGGTTGGGGTGCAGGAAACACCATATATTTT. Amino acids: CASSVDGWGAGNTIYF.

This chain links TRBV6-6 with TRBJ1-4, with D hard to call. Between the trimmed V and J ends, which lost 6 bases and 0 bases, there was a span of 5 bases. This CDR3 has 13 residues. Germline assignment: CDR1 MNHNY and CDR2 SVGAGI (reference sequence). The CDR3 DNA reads TGTGCCAGCAGCCGCCCAACTAATGAAAAACTGTTTTTT. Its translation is CASSRPTNEKLFF.

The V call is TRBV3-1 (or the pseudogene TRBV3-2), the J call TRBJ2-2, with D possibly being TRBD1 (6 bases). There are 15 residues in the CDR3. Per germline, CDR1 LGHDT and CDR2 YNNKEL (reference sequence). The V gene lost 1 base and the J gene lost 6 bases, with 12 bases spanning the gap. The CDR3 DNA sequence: TGTGCCAGCAGCCAAGTAAGGGGGATTGCCGGGGAGCTGTTTTTT. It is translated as CASSQVRGIAGELFF.

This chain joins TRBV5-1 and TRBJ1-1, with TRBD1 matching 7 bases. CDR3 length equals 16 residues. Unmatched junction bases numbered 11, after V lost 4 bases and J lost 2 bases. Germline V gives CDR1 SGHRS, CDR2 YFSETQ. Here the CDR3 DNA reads TGCGCCAGCAGCCCCCAAAGCAGGGGGTTAAACACTGAAGCTTTCTTT. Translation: CASSPQSRGLNTEAFF. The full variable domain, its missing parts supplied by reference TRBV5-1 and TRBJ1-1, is KAGVTQTPRYLIKTRGQQVTLSCSPISGHRSVSWYQQTPGQGLQFLFEYFSETQRNKGNFPGRFSGRQFSNSRSEMNVSTLELGDSALYLCASSPQSRGLNTEAFFGQGTRLTVV.

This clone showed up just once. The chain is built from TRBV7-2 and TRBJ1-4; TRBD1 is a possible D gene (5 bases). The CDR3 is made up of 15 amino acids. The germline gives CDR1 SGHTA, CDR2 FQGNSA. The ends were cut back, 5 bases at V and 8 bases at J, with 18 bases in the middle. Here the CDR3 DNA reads TGTGCCAGCAGCCTCTTCGACAGTTTAGAAGAAAAACTGTTTTTT. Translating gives CASSLFDSLEEKLFF.

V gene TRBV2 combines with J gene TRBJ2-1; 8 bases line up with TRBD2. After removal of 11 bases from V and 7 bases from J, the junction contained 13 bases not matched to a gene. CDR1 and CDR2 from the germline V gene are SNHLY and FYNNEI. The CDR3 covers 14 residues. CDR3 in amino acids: CAGLAGISGNEQFF. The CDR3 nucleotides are TGTGCCGGGTTAGCGGGAATCTCCGGTAATGAGCAGTTCTTC.

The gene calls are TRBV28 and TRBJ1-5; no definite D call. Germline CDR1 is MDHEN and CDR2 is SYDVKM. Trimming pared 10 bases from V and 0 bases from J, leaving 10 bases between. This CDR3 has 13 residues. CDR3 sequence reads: CATQMNSNQPQHF. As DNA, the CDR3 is TGTGCCACCCAGATGAATAGCAATCAGCCCCAGCATTTT.

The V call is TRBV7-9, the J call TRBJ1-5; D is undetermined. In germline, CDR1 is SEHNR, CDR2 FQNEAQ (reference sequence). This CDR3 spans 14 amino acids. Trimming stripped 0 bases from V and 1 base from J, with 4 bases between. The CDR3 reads CASSLAGSNQPQHF. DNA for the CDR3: TGTGCCAGCAGCTTAGCAGGCAGCAATCAGCCCCAGCATTTT.

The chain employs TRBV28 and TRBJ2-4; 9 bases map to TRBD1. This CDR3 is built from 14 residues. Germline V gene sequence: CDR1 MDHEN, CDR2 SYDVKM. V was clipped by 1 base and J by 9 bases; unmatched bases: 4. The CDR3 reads CASSLLDRGVIQYF. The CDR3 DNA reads TGTGCCAGCAGTTTATTGGACAGGGGTGTCATTCAGTACTTC.

CDR3 sequence (DNA): TGTGCCAGCAGCTTAGTAGGGACAGAAACAGATACGCAGTATTTT. This codes for CASSLVGTETDTQYF. The chain uses TRBV7-7 and TRBJ2-3, with 7 bases aligning to TRBD1. The V gene's germline CDR1 is SSHAT and CDR2 FNYEAQ (reference sequence). V lost 1 base, J lost 3 bases, and 4 bases stayed unmatched. This CDR3 spans 15 amino acids.

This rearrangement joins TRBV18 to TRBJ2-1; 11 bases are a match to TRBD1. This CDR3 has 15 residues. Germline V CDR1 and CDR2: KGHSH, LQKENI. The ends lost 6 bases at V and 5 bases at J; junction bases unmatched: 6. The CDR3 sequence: CASSPGQGANNEQFF. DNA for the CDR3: TGTGCCAGCTCCCCCGGACAGGGGGCAAACAATGAGCAGTTCTTC.

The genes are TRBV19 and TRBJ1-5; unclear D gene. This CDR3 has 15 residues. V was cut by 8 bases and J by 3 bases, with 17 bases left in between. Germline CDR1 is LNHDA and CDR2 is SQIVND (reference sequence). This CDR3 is CASALGNRPNQPQHF. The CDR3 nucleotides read TGTGCCAGTGCCCTGGGAAATAGACCCAATCAGCCCCAGCATTTT.

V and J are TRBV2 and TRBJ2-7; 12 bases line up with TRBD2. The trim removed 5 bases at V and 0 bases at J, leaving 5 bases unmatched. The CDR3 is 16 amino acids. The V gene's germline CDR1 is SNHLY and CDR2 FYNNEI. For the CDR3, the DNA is TGTGCCAGCAGTCCCCCGACTAGCGGGAGCTCCTACGAGCAGTACTTC. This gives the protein CASSPPTSGSSYEQYF. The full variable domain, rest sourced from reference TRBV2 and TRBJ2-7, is EPEVTQTPSHQVTQMGQEVILRCVPISNHLYFYWYRQILGQKVEFLVSFYNNEISEKSEIFDDQFSVERPDGSNFTLKIRSTKLEDSAMYFCASSPPTSGSSYEQYFGPGTRLTVT.

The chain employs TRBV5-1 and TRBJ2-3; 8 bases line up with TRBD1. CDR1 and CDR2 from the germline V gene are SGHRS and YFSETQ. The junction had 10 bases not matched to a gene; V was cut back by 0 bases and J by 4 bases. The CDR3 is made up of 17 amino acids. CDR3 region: CASSLGTGSITSDTQYF. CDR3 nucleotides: TGCGCCAGCAGCTTGGGGACAGGGTCAATTACTTCAGATACGCAGTATTTT.

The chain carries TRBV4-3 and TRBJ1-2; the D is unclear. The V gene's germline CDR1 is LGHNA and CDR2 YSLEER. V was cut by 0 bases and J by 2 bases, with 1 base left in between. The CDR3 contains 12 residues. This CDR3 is CASSQDNYGYTF. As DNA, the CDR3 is TGCGCCAGCAGCCAAGACAACTATGGCTACACCTTC.

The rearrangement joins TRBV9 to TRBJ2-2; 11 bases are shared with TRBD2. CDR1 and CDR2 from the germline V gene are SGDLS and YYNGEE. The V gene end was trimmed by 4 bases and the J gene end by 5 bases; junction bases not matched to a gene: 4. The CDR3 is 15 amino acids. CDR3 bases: TGTGCCAGCAGCTTACTAGCGGGAGCTACCGGGGAGCTGTTTTTT. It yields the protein CASSLLAGATGELFF.

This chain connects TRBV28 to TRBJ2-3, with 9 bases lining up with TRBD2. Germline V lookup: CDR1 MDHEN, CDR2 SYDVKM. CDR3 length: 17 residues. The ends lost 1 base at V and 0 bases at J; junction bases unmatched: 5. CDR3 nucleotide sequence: TGTGCCAGCAGTTTATATGCGGGAGGGGCTAGCACAGATACGCAGTATTTT. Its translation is CASSLYAGGASTDTQYF.

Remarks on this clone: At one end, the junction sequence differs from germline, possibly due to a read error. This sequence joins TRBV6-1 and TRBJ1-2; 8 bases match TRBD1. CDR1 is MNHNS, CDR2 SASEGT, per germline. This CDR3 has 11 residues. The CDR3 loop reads CASSEGQEKSF. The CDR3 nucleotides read TGTGCCAGCAGTGAGGGACAGGAAAAAAGCTTC.

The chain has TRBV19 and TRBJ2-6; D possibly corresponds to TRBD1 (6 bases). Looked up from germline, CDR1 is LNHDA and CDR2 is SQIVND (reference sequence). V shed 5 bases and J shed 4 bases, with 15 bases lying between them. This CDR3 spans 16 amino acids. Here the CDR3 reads CASSDTGIGGANVLTF. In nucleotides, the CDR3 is TGTGCCAGTAGTGACACAGGGATAGGAGGGGCCAACGTCCTGACTTTC.

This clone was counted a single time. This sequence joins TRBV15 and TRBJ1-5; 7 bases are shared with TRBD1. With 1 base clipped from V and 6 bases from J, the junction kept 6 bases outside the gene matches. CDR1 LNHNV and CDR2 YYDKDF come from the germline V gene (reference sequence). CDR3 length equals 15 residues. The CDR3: CATSRGRQGIQPQHF. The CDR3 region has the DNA TGTGCCACCAGCAGAGGACGACAGGGAATTCAGCCCCAGCATTTT. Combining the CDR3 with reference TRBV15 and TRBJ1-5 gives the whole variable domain DAMVIQNPRYQVTQFGKPVTLSCSQTLNHNVMYWYQQKSSQAPKLLFHYYDKDFNNEADTPDNFQSRRPNTSFCFLDIRSPGLGDTAMYLCATSRGRQGIQPQHFGDGTRLSIL.